This record covers a single T cell receptor beta chain. Its specificity is not known. This entry comes from a study of T-cell reconstitution after alpha-beta-depleted transplantation in children. Study-level points and caveats: Reportedly, alpha-beta T cells present about two months post-transplant originated from several hundred expanded clones of graft origin. Surviving recipient T cells and thymic progenitors underlay high day-60 TCRbeta diversity in some patients. The main origin of T-cell counts and diversity one year after transplant was newly produced T cells.

The CDR3 consists of 14 residues. Germline V CDR1 and CDR2: SGHVS, FQNEAQ. V was cut by 4 bases and J by 4 bases, with 13 bases left in between. Unique molecular identifiers were incorporated when the TCRbeta library was constructed. Via MiXCR, TCRdb re-called the PCR reads, giving one row per CDR3 protein. The sample comprises approximately 1,000,000 distinct CDR3 sequences, about 29% of which are singletons, and over 25% rests with the top ten. The clonotype comes from a boy younger than two who had a stem cell transplant for SCID, so the T cells may come from the graft donor. This material consisted of PBMCs, mostly from graft donor cells, taken 360 days after TCRalphabeta/CD19-depleted stem cell transplant. The chain employs TRBV7-8 and TRBJ2-5, with D tentatively TRBD1 or TRBD2 (5 bases each). In DNA form, the CDR3 reads TGTGCCAGCAGCTGGGGACCTGGGAGAGAGACCCAGTACTTC. It codes for CASSWGPGRETQYF.